Shown below are 6 T cell receptor beta chains from a single sample sequenced in a study of PD-1 blockade in mismatch repair-deficient tumors. Libraries were prepared by immunoSEQ multiplex PCR; TCRdb keeps only in-frame clonotypes and omits some of them. This table holds 35,000 or so clones, roughly 85% found once. This sample comprised peripheral blood, obtained 76 weeks after starting pembrolizumab. The receptors were gathered from an adult with mismatch repair-deficient cancer.

V gene TRBV27 combines with J gene TRBJ2-5; TRBD2 aligns across 7 bases. CDR1 is MNHEY and CDR2 is SMNVEV in the germline V gene (reference sequence). J lost 5 bases, V lost 1 base, and 7 bases had no gene match. This CDR3 is built from 15 residues. The DNA of the CDR3 is TGTGCCAGCAGTTTATGGGGCGGGAGTGGGGAGACCCAGTACTTC. Translated: CASSLWGGSGETQYF.

The rearrangement links TRBV6-5 to TRBJ2-5; D uncertain. CDR1 is MNHEY, CDR2 SVGAGI, per germline. V was trimmed by 6 bases and J by 2 bases, leaving 13 bases between them. The CDR3 has 14 amino acids. CDR3 protein: CASSPPGLQETQYF. The CDR3 DNA reads as TGTGCCAGCAGCCCTCCCGGGTTACAAGAGACCCAGTACTTC.

V usage is TRBV7-2 and J usage is TRBJ2-1; D ambiguous. CDR3 length: 13 residues. The germline V and J ends were trimmed by 1 base and 8 bases, with 9 bases remaining between them. Germline loops: CDR1 SGHTA, CDR2 FQGNSA. The CDR3 DNA follows: TGTGCCAGCAGCTTAGGACCTGGGGATGAGCAGTTCTTC. Translated: CASSLGPGDEQFF.

The V and J genes are TRBV19 and TRBJ1-4; 9 bases match TRBD1. Germline CDR1 is LNHDA and CDR2 is SQIVND (reference sequence). The V segment lost 4 bases and the J segment 8 bases; nucleotides outside the gene matches: 5. The CDR3 has 14 amino acids. CDR3 coding DNA: TGTGCCAGTAGTACGGACAGGGGTGGCGAAAAACTGTTTTTT. Its translation is CASSTDRGGEKLFF.

The rearrangement joins TRBV27 to TRBJ1-1; D not certain. Trimming left V 3 bases short and J 1 base short, with 12 bases between. CDR1 and CDR2 (germline): MNHEY, SMNVEV (reference sequence). The CDR3 is 15 residues long. Written as DNA, the CDR3 is TGTGCCAGCAGTTTCTCTGGACCGTGGAACACTGAAGCTTTCTTT. It encodes CASSFSGPWNTEAFF.

The chain joins TRBV7-2 to TRBJ1-1; D is ambiguous. The V gene lost 1 base and the J gene lost 0 bases, with 12 bases spanning the gap. The germline V gene has CDR1 SGHTA and CDR2 FQGNSA. This CDR3 has 16 residues. The CDR3 loop is CASSLGLGRMNTEAFF. The CDR3 region has the DNA TGTGCCAGCAGCTTAGGGCTCGGAAGGATGAACACTGAAGCTTTCTTT.